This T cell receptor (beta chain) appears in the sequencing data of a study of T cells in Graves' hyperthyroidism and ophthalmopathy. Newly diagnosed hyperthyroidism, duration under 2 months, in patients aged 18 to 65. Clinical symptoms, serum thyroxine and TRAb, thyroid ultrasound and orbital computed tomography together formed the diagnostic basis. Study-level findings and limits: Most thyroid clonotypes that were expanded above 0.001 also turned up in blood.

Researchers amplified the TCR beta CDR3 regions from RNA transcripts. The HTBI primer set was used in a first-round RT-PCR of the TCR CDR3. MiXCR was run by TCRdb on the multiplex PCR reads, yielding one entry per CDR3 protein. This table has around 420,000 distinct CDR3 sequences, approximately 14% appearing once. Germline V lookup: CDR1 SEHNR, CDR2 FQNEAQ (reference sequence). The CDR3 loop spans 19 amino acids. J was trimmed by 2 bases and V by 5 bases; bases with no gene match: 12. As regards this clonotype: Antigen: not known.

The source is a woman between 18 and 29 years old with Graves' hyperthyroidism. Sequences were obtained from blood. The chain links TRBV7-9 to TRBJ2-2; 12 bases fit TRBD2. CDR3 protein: CASSPPRGLAGSNTGELFF. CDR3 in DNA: TGTGCCAGCAGCCCCCCCCGCGGACTAGCGGGGTCAAACACCGGGGAGCTGTTTTTT.